One sample yielded the 10 T cell receptor beta chains listed below, sequenced in a study of long-term antiretroviral therapy in people with HIV. This was the immunoSEQ v3.0 assay at survey level. Repertoires were generated with immunoSEQ multiplex PCR, while TCRdb's copy carries only in-frame clones and drops some. Here the sample spans approximately 35,000 clones, 70% to 80% being singletons. The material was unsorted PBMCs, obtained 1.9 years after starting antiretroviral therapy. Source of these receptors: a young man with HIV.

V is TRBV7-9 and J is TRBJ2-1; no reliable D call. Germline-derived CDR1 and CDR2 are SEHNR and FQNEAQ (reference sequence). Trimming pared 1 base from V and 4 bases from J, leaving 5 bases between. This CDR3 region has 13 residues. CDR3 sequence reads: CASSLEVYNEQFF. The CDR3 coding sequence is TGTGCCAGCAGCTTAGAGGTTTACAATGAGCAGTTCTTC.

The V call is TRBV30, the J call TRBJ2-2, with 7 bases fitting TRBD1. Germline assignment: CDR1 GTSNPN and CDR2 SVGIG (reference sequence). The CDR3 loop spans 15 amino acids. Trimming cost V 4 bases and J 0 bases; bases outside gene matches: 5. CDR3 sequence (DNA): TGTGCCTGGATACAGGGGCCCGCGAACACCGGGGAGCTGTTTTTT. It is translated as CAWIQGPANTGELFF.

V is TRBV2 and J is TRBJ2-5, with 7 bases that match TRBD1. Germline lookup yields CDR1 SNHLY and CDR2 FYNNEI. V lost 7 bases and J lost 7; bases outside the gene matches: 6. The CDR3 sequence is 12 residues long. As DNA, the CDR3 is TGTGCCAGCACAGGGGGATCGTGGACCCAGTACTTC. It yields the protein CASTGGSWTQYF.

This clone was seen once. This chain links TRBV7-2 with TRBJ2-7, with D maybe TRBD1 (5 bases). The CDR3 totals 15 residues. Germline V gives CDR1 SGHTA, CDR2 FQGNSA. Trimming took off 1 base at V and 2 bases at J, with 12 bases between the two ends. Here the CDR3 reads CASSLDYGRAYEQYF. The CDR3 DNA sequence: TGTGCCAGCAGCTTAGACTATGGCAGGGCCTACGAGCAGTACTTC.

This clone has a single count. This chain uses TRBV6-1 with TRBJ1-3; no definite D call. Germline assignment: CDR1 MNHNS and CDR2 SASEGT. Trimming cost V 6 bases and J 3 bases, with 15 bases left between them. The CDR3 runs to 15 residues. The CDR3 loop is CASSLDPPGGNTIYF. The CDR3 DNA follows: TGTGCCAGCAGCTTGGATCCGCCGGGTGGAAACACCATATATTTT.

The chain's CDR3 is CASSSGPVDTQYF. DNA of the CDR3: TGTGCCAGCAGCTCGGGACCGGTGGATACGCAGTATTTT. The chain carries TRBV11-1 and TRBJ2-3; either TRBD1 or TRBD2 may fit D (5 bases each). CDR3 length: 13 amino acids. V was cut by 4 bases and J by 6 bases, with 11 bases left in between. The germline V gene has CDR1 SGHAT and CDR2 FQDESV (reference sequence). Full variable domain (remainder filled in from reference TRBV11-1 and TRBJ2-3): EAEVAQSPRYKITEKSQAVAFWCDPISGHATLYWYRQILGQGPELLVQFQDESVVDDSQLPKDRFSAERLKGVDSTLKIQPAELGDSAMYLCASSSGPVDTQYFGPGTRLTVL.

This sequence joins TRBV19 and TRBJ1-3; D remains unclear. The CDR3 length is 16 residues. The germline CDR1 and CDR2 sequences are LNHDA and SQIVND (reference sequence). V lost 1 base to trimming and J lost 0 bases, with 10 bases between them. The CDR3 sequence is CASSIAYTFSGNTIYF. DNA for the CDR3: TGTGCCAGTAGTATAGCTTACACCTTCTCTGGAAACACCATATATTTT.

The gene calls are TRBV19 and TRBJ1-1; TRBD1 aligns across 8 bases. From germline, CDR1 is LNHDA and CDR2 SQIVND (reference sequence). CDR3 length equals 15 residues. Trimming removed 5 bases from V and 10 bases from J; junction bases left unmatched: 15. The CDR3 is CASSSPGDRPQRAFF. In DNA, the CDR3 is TGTGCCAGTAGTTCTCCGGGGGACAGGCCCCAACGAGCTTTCTTT.

This clone was counted a single time. This chain links TRBV7-9 with TRBJ2-3; D is perhaps TRBD1 (6 bases). Germline V gives CDR1 SEHNR, CDR2 FQNEAQ (reference sequence). The CDR3 is made up of 15 amino acids. Trimming left V 5 bases short and J 1 base short, with 13 bases between. CDR3 amino acids: CASSIQGRGTDTQYF. In nucleotides, the CDR3 is TGTGCCAGCAGCATACAGGGCCGGGGCACAGATACGCAGTATTTT.

The V gene is TRBV7-3, the J gene TRBJ2-3, with D unclear. Germline V CDR1 and CDR2: SGHTA, FQGTGA. Trimming took off 4 bases at V and 2 bases at J, with 10 bases between the two ends. The CDR3 runs 14 residues. In DNA, the CDR3 is TGTGCCAGCAGCTCGACTGGAATCACAGATACGCAGTATTTT. The encoded protein is CASSSTGITDTQYF.